The 9 T cell receptor beta chains below were found in one sample sequenced in a study of OX40 agonist ivuxolimab in advanced cancers. The table came from immunoSEQ multiplex PCR; TCRdb's copy has only in-frame clones and leaves some out. The sample carries around 40,000 clones, around nine tenths recorded once. This specimen consisted of CD4+ or CD8+ T cells sorted from blood, obtained in a trial of the OX40 agonist ivuxolimab. The receptors derive from an adult with an advanced solid tumor such as melanoma, head and neck, liver or kidney cancer.

The CDR3 nucleotides read TGTGCCAGCAGCGTCGACAGGGGGGGATCTAACTATGGCTACACCTTC. It translates to CASSVDRGGSNYGYTF. V and J are TRBV27 and TRBJ1-2; 9 bases line up with TRBD1. J lost 0 bases, V lost 6 bases, and 8 bases had no gene match. The germline gives CDR1 MNHEY, CDR2 SMNVEV (reference sequence). This CDR3 has 16 residues.

This sequence joins TRBV2 and TRBJ2-1; weak D call: TRBD2 (6 bases). Germline CDR1 is SNHLY and CDR2 is FYNNEI. The CDR3 spans 15 residues. The ends were cut back, 7 bases at V and 7 bases at J, with 20 bases in the middle. The CDR3 DNA is TGTGCCAGCACCACCCGGGACTCCGAGGGGAATGAGCAGTTCTTC. Translated: CASTTRDSEGNEQFF.

This clone was seen only a few times. This rearrangement joins TRBV11-2 to TRBJ2-1; 9 nucleotides align to TRBD2. The CDR3 is made up of 16 amino acids. Germline-derived CDR1 and CDR2 are SGHAT and FQNNGV. V trimming: 1 base; J trimming: 5 bases; junction bases outside the gene matches: 6. This chain's CDR3 is CASSLGGTSLNNEQFF. The CDR3 DNA is TGTGCCAGCAGCTTAGGTGGGACTAGCTTAAACAATGAGCAGTTCTTC. The full variable domain, rest sourced from reference TRBV11-2 and TRBJ2-1, is EAGVAQSPRYKIIEKRQSVAFWCNPISGHATLYWYQQILGQGPKLLIQFQNNGVVDDSQLPKDRFSAERLKGVDSTLKIQPAKLEDSAVYLCASSLGGTSLNNEQFFGPGTRLTVL.

The V gene is TRBV11-2, the J gene TRBJ1-2; unclear D gene. The V gene's germline CDR1 is SGHAT and CDR2 FQNNGV. This CDR3 has 14 residues. The germline V and J ends were trimmed by 0 bases and 4 bases, with 9 bases remaining between them. CDR3 sequence reads: CASSLDPQAYGYTF. The CDR3 nucleotides are TGTGCCAGCAGCTTAGATCCCCAGGCCTATGGCTACACCTTC.

Sample share makes this clone medium-sized. The V gene is TRBV29-1, the J gene TRBJ2-1, with 14 positions matching TRBD2. In germline, CDR1 is SQVTM, CDR2 ANQGSEA. V lost 1 base, J lost 7 bases, and 6 bases stayed unmatched. The CDR3 extends over 16 amino acids. The CDR3 loop is CSVEGTSGGRRNEQFF. The CDR3 bases are TGCAGCGTTGAAGGGACTAGCGGGGGGCGGCGGAATGAGCAGTTCTTC.

The gene calls are TRBV29-1 and TRBJ1-2; 7 bases are a match to TRBD1. This CDR3 spans 13 amino acids. Per the germline V gene, CDR1 is SQVTM and CDR2 is ANQGSEA. V lost 1 base to trimming and J lost 6 bases; unmatched junction nucleotides: 5. The DNA of the CDR3 is TGCAGCGTTGAAGCCCGAGGGGGCGATGGCTACACCTTC. It codes for CSVEARGGDGYTF. The entire variable domain, with the rest obtained from reference TRBV29-1 and TRBJ1-2, is as follows: SAVISQKPSRDICQRGTSLTIQCQVDSQVTMMFWYRQQPGQSLTLIATANQGSEATYESGFVIDKFPISRPNLTFSTLTVSNMSPEDSSIYLCSVEARGGDGYTFGSGTRLTVV.

This clone came up a few times. The chain employs TRBV14 and TRBJ1-2, with D perhaps TRBD1 (5 bases). Germline values: CDR1 SGHDN, CDR2 FVKESK. The CDR3 sequence is 13 residues long. Trimming removed 5 bases from V and 4 bases from J, with 11 bases in between. CDR3 protein: CASSYRDGYGYTF. In DNA, the CDR3 is TGTGCCAGCAGCTATCGGGACGGCTATGGCTACACCTTC. The whole variable domain, filled in from reference TRBV14 and TRBJ1-2, reads EAGVTQFPSHSVIEKGQTVTLRCDPISGHDNLYWYRRVMGKEIKFLLHFVKESKQDESGMPNNRFLAERTGGTYSTLKVQPAELEDSGVYFCASSYRDGYGYTFGSGTRLTVV.

The genes are TRBV14 and TRBJ2-7, with a possible D match to TRBD2 (6 bases). V lost 1 base and J 3 bases, leaving 13 bases between the germline ends. The germline V gene encodes CDR1 SGHDN and CDR2 FVKESK. CDR3 length equals 15 residues. CDR3 sequence: CASSQGRVAGYEQYF. The DNA of the CDR3 is TGTGCCAGCAGCCAAGGGAGGGTGGCGGGCTACGAGCAGTACTTC. Looking up the rest from reference TRBV14 and TRBJ2-7 gives the full variable domain: EAGVTQFPSHSVIEKGQTVTLRCDPISGHDNLYWYRRVMGKEIKFLLHFVKESKQDESGMPNNRFLAERTGGTYSTLKVQPAELEDSGVYFCASSQGRVAGYEQYFGPGTRLTVT.

V and J are TRBV12-5 and TRBJ2-2; 9 bases align to TRBD1. In germline, CDR1 is LGHNT, CDR2 FRNRAP. The length of the CDR3 is 15 residues. V was clipped by 0 bases and J by 5 bases; unmatched bases: 1. CDR3 DNA: TGTGCTAGTGGTTTGGTTGGGACAGGGACCGGGGAGCTGTTTTTT. This translates into CASGLVGTGTGELFF.